Included here is one TCR beta chain sequence, with context. CDR3 length: 19 amino acids. The germline V gene encodes CDR1 SGHTA and CDR2 FQGNSA. V shed 3 bases, J shed 4 bases, and the junction held 18 bases outside the gene matches. Repertoires were generated with immunoSEQ multiplex PCR, while TCRdb's copy carries only in-frame clones and drops some. The sample holds around 43,000 clones, about 90% seen once. This sample stems from a study of control samples from healthy donors and cancer patients. The receptor's source is a woman aged 45-65 years in good health. The sample taken for sequencing was blood. The chain uses TRBV7-2 and TRBJ2-5, with 9 bases aligning to TRBD1. CDR3: CASSFRAAGTGSLRETQYF. For the CDR3, the DNA is TGTGCCAGCAGCTTTCGTGCGGCTGGGACAGGGTCGTTAAGAGAGACCCAGTACTTC.